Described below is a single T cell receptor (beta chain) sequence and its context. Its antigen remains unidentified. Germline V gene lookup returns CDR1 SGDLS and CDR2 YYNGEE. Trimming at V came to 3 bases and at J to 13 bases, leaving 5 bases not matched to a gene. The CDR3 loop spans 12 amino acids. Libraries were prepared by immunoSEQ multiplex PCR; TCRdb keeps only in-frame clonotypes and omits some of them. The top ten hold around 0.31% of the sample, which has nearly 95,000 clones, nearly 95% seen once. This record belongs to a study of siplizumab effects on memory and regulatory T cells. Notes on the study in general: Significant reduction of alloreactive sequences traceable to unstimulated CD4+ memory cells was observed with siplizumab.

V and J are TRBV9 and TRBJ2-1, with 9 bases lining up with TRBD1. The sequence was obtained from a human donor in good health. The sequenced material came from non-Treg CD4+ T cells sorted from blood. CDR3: CASSAPGQGQFF. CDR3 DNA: TGTGCCAGCAGCGCCCCGGGACAGGGACAGTTCTTC.